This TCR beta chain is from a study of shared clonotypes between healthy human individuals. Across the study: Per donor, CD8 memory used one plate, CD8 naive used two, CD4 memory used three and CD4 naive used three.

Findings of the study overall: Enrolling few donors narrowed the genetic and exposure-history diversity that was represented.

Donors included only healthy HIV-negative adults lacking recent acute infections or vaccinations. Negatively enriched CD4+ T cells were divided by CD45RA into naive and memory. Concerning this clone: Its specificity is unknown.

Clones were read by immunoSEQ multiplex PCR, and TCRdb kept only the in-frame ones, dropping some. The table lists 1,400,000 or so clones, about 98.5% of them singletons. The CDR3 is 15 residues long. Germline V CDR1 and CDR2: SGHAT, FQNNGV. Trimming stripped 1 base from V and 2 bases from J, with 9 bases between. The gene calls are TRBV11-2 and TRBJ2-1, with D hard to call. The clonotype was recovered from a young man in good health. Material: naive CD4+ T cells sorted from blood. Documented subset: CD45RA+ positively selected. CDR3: CASSLGARPYNEQFF. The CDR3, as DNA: TGTGCCAGCAGCTTAGGAGCTAGACCCTACAATGAGCAGTTCTTC. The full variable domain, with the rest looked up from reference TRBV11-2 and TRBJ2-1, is EAGVAQSPRYKIIEKRQSVAFWCNPISGHATLYWYQQILGQGPKLLIQFQNNGVVDDSQLPKDRFSAERLKGVDSTLKIQPAKLEDSAVYLCASSLGARPYNEQFFGPGTRLTVL.